Shown below are 14 T cell receptor beta chains from a single sample sequenced in a study of beta chain features in type 1 diabetes. Expressed TCRB transcripts got sequenced, as all isolated RNA was reverse transcribed. Clones were read by immunoSEQ multiplex PCR, and TCRdb kept only the in-frame ones, dropping some. The sample has around 240,000 clones, about a sixth seen once. No antigens are known for them. General study points: Shortening of TCRB CDR3s, moderate but significant, appeared in all four CD4+ subsets of Type 1 diabetes patients.

Sequenced material: naive CD4+ T cells from blood. The receptors were gathered from a man aged 25 to 40 with type 1 diabetes.

This clone was recorded a few times. The rearrangement uses TRBV29-1 and TRBJ1-3; D gene ambiguous. Germline loops: CDR1 SQVTM, CDR2 ANQGSEA. This CDR3 spans 12 amino acids. V lost 4 bases to trimming and J lost 0 bases, with 4 bases between them. CDR3 bases: TGCAGCGTTGGGCTCTCTGGAAACACCATATATTTT. This encodes CSVGLSGNTIYF.

About this clone itself: As the CDR3 is not closed by the conserved phenylalanine or tryptophan, this likely results from a read error. The DNA is left out, because the CDR3 cannot be placed on it with certainty; the CDR3 is given as TCRdb lists it. This chain links TRBV20-1 with TRBJ2-3; the table's D call of TRBD2 was not tested on the DNA. The CDR3 numbers 9 amino acids, ends counted. The germline V gene has CDR1 DFQATT and CDR2 SNEGSKA (reference sequence). CDR3 protein: CSASLAGTL.

A few counts support this clone. This chain links TRBV30 with TRBJ1-5, with no clear D. The CDR3 is 14 amino acids. V was shortened by 1 base and J by 2 bases, with 9 bases between the two germline ends. Germline V CDR1 and CDR2: GTSNPN, SVGIG (reference sequence). This chain's CDR3 is CAWSALRGNQPQHF. CDR3 coding DNA: TGTGCCTGGAGTGCGTTGAGGGGCAATCAGCCCCAGCATTTT.

The chain carries TRBV11-2 and TRBJ1-5; 7 positions match TRBD1. CDR1 and CDR2 (germline): SGHAT, FQNNGV. CDR3 length: 14 residues. V shed 5 bases and J 1 base; nucleotides not matched to a gene: 2. CDR3 DNA sequence: TGTGCCAGCAGCATGACAGGGAGCAATCAGCCCCAGCATTTT. Amino acids: CASSMTGSNQPQHF.

The V and J genes are TRBV29-1 and TRBJ1-1, with D unresolved. V was cut by 6 bases and J by 0 bases, with 8 bases left in between. This CDR3 spans 12 amino acids. Germline loops: CDR1 SQVTM, CDR2 ANQGSEA. The CDR3 is CSVGTMNTEAFF. The DNA for the CDR3 is TGCAGCGTCGGAACCATGAACACTGAAGCTTTCTTT.

This clone appeared a few times. This rearrangement joins TRBV7-2 to TRBJ2-1; 9 bases are shared with TRBD1. The junction had 1 base not matched to a gene; V was cut back by 3 bases and J by 7 bases. Germline lookup yields CDR1 SGHTA and CDR2 FQGNSA. The CDR3 extends over 13 amino acids. The chain's CDR3 is CASSFGQGNEQFF. The CDR3 DNA sequence: TGTGCCAGCAGCTTTGGACAGGGGAATGAGCAGTTCTTC.

V usage is TRBV6-1 and J usage is TRBJ2-3; D ambiguous. This CDR3 is built from 11 residues. Trimming took 7 bases from V and 3 from J, leaving 5 bases between them. Germline CDR1 is MNHNS and CDR2 is SASEGT. CDR3 sequence reads: CASTATDTQYF. The CDR3 coding sequence is TGTGCCAGCACTGCGACAGATACGCAGTATTTT.

Remarks on this clone: Other DNA sequences in the sample encode the same CDR3. V gene TRBV9 combines with J gene TRBJ2-5; D unclear. Trimming shortened V by 2 bases and J by 1 base, and 6 bases separated the two germline ends. CDR3 size: 13 residues. CDR1 is SGDLS, CDR2 YYNGEE, per germline. DNA of the CDR3: TGTGCCAGCAGCGTTTCCGTCCAAGAGACCCAGTACTTC. It encodes CASSVSVQETQYF.

The V and J genes are TRBV5-1 and TRBJ2-1; TRBD2 matches at 13 bases. Trimming removed 3 bases from V and 0 bases from J; junction bases left unmatched: 6. The CDR3 contains 18 residues. In germline, CDR1 is SGHRS, CDR2 YFSETQ. CDR3 DNA: TGCGCCAGCAGCTCGGGACTAGCGGGGAAGAGCTCCTACAATGAGCAGTTCTTC. This sequence encodes CASSSGLAGKSSYNEQFF.

On this clone itself: The identical CDR3 is also encoded by other nucleotide sequences in the sample. The chain employs TRBV29-1 and TRBJ1-3; 9 positions agree with TRBD1. Germline CDR1 and CDR2: SQVTM and ANQGSEA. CDR3 size: 14 residues. V shed 2 bases and J 2 bases; nucleotides not matched to a gene: 1. CDR3 bases: TGCAGCGTTGAAAGGGACAGGGCTGGAAACACCATATATTTT. Translating gives CSVERDRAGNTIYF.

A single count supports this clone. The chain's CDR3 is CASSDLGLAGNFYEQYF. CDR3 DNA sequence: TGTGCCAGCAGCGACCTGGGACTAGCGGGGAATTTTTACGAGCAGTACTTC. The rearrangement joins TRBV2 to TRBJ2-7, with 13 bases identical to TRBD2. CDR3 length: 17 amino acids. The V gene's germline CDR1 is SNHLY and CDR2 FYNNEI. V lost 6 bases and J lost 4; bases outside the gene matches: 12.

The rearrangement joins TRBV9 to TRBJ2-5; maybe TRBD1 (6 bases). Germline V CDR1 and CDR2: SGDLS, YYNGEE. The CDR3 totals 16 residues. Trimming took 0 bases from V and 1 from J, leaving 13 bases between them. CDR3 sequence: CASSVGSQGFQETQYF. The CDR3 nucleotides are TGTGCCAGCAGCGTAGGGAGCCAGGGGTTCCAAGAGACCCAGTACTTC.

J is TRBJ2-7 and V is TRBV7-2, with 7 positions matching TRBD1. Germline-derived CDR1 and CDR2 are SGHTA and FQGNSA. V lost 6 bases to trimming and J lost 4 bases; unmatched junction nucleotides: 12. This CDR3 region has 15 residues. The CDR3 here is CASRSKTGTLYEQYF. The CDR3 region has the DNA TGTGCCAGCAGGTCAAAGACAGGGACCCTATACGAGCAGTACTTC. Full variable domain (rest looked up from reference TRBV7-2 and TRBJ2-7): GAGVSQSPSNKVTEKGKDVELRCDPISGHTALYWYRQSLGQGLEFLIYFQGNSAPDKSGLPSDRFSAERTGGSVSTLTIQRTQQEDSAVYLCASRSKTGTLYEQYFGPGTRLTVT.

This chain uses TRBV15 with TRBJ2-3, with 8 positions matching TRBD2. V lost 2 bases to trimming and J lost 0 bases; unmatched junction nucleotides: 7. Germline V CDR1 and CDR2: LNHNV, YYDKDF (reference sequence). The CDR3 is 17 amino acids. The CDR3 DNA reads TGTGCCACCAGCAGATTAGGACTAGCTCCTAGCACAGATACGCAGTATTTT. Protein: CATSRLGLAPSTDTQYF.